This T cell receptor (beta chain) came from a study of shared clonotypes between healthy human individuals. On the study more broadly: The study used three CD4 naive, three CD4 memory, two CD8 naive and one CD8 memory plate per donor.

Overall study findings and caveats: The study sampled only blood, and tissue repertoires likely differ. It was the few donors that limited the genetic and exposure-history diversity represented.

CD45RO-negative, CCR7-selected cells formed the naive CD8 fraction, which excluded terminally differentiated effector memory CD45RA+ cells. As for this clone: Its antigen is unidentified.

There are 14 residues in the CDR3. Germline V gene data show CDR1 as LNHDA and CDR2 as SQIVND (reference sequence). Trimming cost V 5 bases and J 4 bases, with 14 bases left between them. Data came from immunoSEQ multiplex PCR; TCRdb stores just in-frame clones and leaves some out. Of around 1.9 million clones in the sample, 85% to 95% were seen once. The chain is built from TRBV19 and TRBJ1-2; D is possibly TRBD1 (6 bases). The specimen was naive CD8+ T cells from PBMCs. This receptor was obtained from a man between 18 and 35 years old in good health. Some clones in this sample may be carry-over from other donors' samples. The CDR3 reads CASSPLGGLYGYTF. CDR3 DNA: TGTGCCAGTAGTCCCCTGGGGGGCCTCTATGGCTACACCTTC. Variable domain in full (rest from reference TRBV19 and TRBJ1-2): DGGITQSPKYLFRKEGQNVTLSCEQNLNHDAMYWYRQDPGQGLRLIYYSQIVNDFQKGDIAEGYSVSREKKESFPLTVTSAQKNPTAFYLCASSPLGGLYGYTFGSGTRLTVV.